The next 30 T cell receptor beta chains were all read from a single sample in a study of CD8 T cells in Susac syndrome. After extraction with the RNeasy kit, 0.5 to 1 ug of the RNA was reverse transcribed using random hexamers. One entry per CDR3 protein, called by TCRdb with MiXCR from the immunoSEQ multiplex PCR reads. The sample lists 120,000 to 150,000 distinct CDR3 sequences, approximately 94% occurring once. What was sequenced was CD4+ T cells from PBMCs. Receptors were obtained from a human donor with Susac syndrome.

This chain links TRBV29-1 with TRBJ2-3; D unresolved. V was cut by 0 bases and J by 2 bases, with 9 bases left in between. The CDR3 consists of 14 residues. From germline, CDR1 is SQVTM and CDR2 ANQGSEA. CDR3 bases: TGCAGCGTTGAAGATCAGTCCCACACAGATACGCAGTATTTT. Translating it yields CSVEDQSHTDTQYF.

A few counts support this clonotype. V is TRBV12-3 or TRBV12-4 and J is TRBJ2-7; TRBD1 matches at 8 bases. The junction had 8 bases not matched to a gene; V was cut back by 6 bases and J by 7 bases. The CDR3 runs 13 residues. For the CDR3, the DNA is TGTGCCAGCAGCCGGGACAGGTTTTATGAGCAGTACTTC. Translating it yields CASSRDRFYEQYF.

The CDR3 reads CASTAGTGGEKLFF. The CDR3, as DNA: TGTGCCAGCACCGCCGGGACAGGGGGGGAAAAACTGTTTTTT. The rearrangement uses TRBV12-3 or TRBV12-4 and TRBJ1-4, with 11 nucleotides matching TRBD1. The trim removed 7 bases at V and 8 bases at J, leaving 6 bases unmatched. The CDR3 totals 14 residues.

The V call is TRBV5-4, the J call TRBJ1-2; 9 bases agree with TRBD1. Trimming cost V 3 bases and J 1 base; bases outside gene matches: 10. The CDR3 has 17 residues. The germline gives CDR1 SGHNT, CDR2 YYREEE (reference sequence). The CDR3: CASSSGRDRAGNYGYTF. DNA of the CDR3: TGTGCCAGCAGCTCCGGCCGGGACAGGGCGGGTAACTATGGCTACACCTTC.

The V call is TRBV6-6, the J call TRBJ2-7, with 11 bases that match TRBD1. CDR3 size: 14 residues. Germline-derived CDR1 and CDR2 are MNHNY and SVGAGI (reference sequence). V trimming: 6 bases; J trimming: 5 bases; junction bases outside the gene matches: 6. The CDR3 DNA reads as TGTGCCAGCAGCCAGGGACAGGGGGGCAACGAGCAGTACTTC. Translation gives CASSQGQGGNEQYF.

This chain uses TRBV29-1 with TRBJ2-1, with 7 bases fitting TRBD2. CDR3 length: 13 residues. V lost 7 bases, J lost 7 bases, and 10 bases stayed unmatched. Germline V gene sequence: CDR1 SQVTM, CDR2 ANQGSEA. CDR3 coding DNA: TGCAGCGCAGGGATGGGGGAGGGGAATGAGCAGTTCTTC. Translating gives CSAGMGEGNEQFF.

This clonotype occurred once. The chain uses TRBV4-1 and TRBJ2-7; D possibly uses TRBD1 or TRBD2 (5 bases each). V lost 4 bases and J 11 bases, leaving 24 bases between the germline ends. The CDR3 totals 15 residues. Germline-derived CDR1 and CDR2 are MGHRA and YSYEKL. The CDR3 spells CASSLPSQQAGRKYF. Written as DNA, the CDR3 is TGCGCCAGCAGCCTTCCTTCACAACAGGCGGGCAGAAAGTACTTC.

The V and J genes are TRBV6-6 and TRBJ2-2; D call uncertain. This CDR3 comprises 13 residues. CDR1 MNHNY and CDR2 SVGAGI come from the germline V gene (reference sequence). Trimming stripped 11 bases from V and 2 bases from J, with 12 bases between. The DNA for the CDR3 is TGTGCCTATGTGGTTCGCAACACCGGGGAGCTGTTTTTT. Translating it yields CAYVVRNTGELFF.

The J gene is TRBJ2-1, the V gene TRBV3-1; D possibly uses TRBD1 or TRBD2 (5 bases each). Trimming removed 6 bases at V and 5 bases at J, with 14 bases between. The CDR3 loop spans 14 amino acids. CDR1 is LGHDT and CDR2 is YNNKEL in the germline V gene (reference sequence). This CDR3 reads CASSSVGANNEQFF. The CDR3 coding sequence is TGTGCCAGCAGTTCCGTCGGGGCGAACAATGAGCAGTTCTTC.

V and J are TRBV7-9 and TRBJ2-2, with D hard to call. CDR1 SEHNR and CDR2 FQNEAQ come from the germline V gene (reference sequence). CDR3 length equals 15 residues. With 2 bases removed from V and 0 bases from J, the gap between germline ends came to 7 bases. The CDR3 loop is CASSLRLTNTGELFF. CDR3 nucleotide sequence: TGTGCCAGCAGCTTAAGACTTACGAACACCGGGGAGCTGTTTTTT.

This clonotype has only a few counts. This chain uses TRBV18 with TRBJ1-1; 9 nucleotides align to TRBD1. This CDR3 region has 13 residues. The germline V gene encodes CDR1 KGHSH and CDR2 LQKENI. V lost 6 bases to trimming and J lost 8 bases; unmatched junction nucleotides: 7. The CDR3 coding sequence is TGTGCCAGCTCTCCCGGGACAGGGTTGGAAGCTTTCTTT. It specifies CASSPGTGLEAFF. Full variable domain (missing parts from reference TRBV18 and TRBJ1-1): NAGVMQNPRHLVRRRGQEARLRCSPMKGHSHVYWYRQLPEEGLKFMVYLQKENIIDESGMPKERFSAEFPKEGPSILRIQQVVRGDSAAYFCASSPGTGLEAFFGQGTRLTVV.

The chain combines TRBV7-2 with TRBJ2-3; D remains unclear. The V end lost 1 base, the J end lost 7 bases, and 6 bases lay between the germline ends. Germline V lookup: CDR1 SGHTA, CDR2 FQGNSA. This CDR3 contains 12 residues. In nucleotides, the CDR3 is TGTGCCAGCAGCTTAGTAGAAAATACGCAGTATTTT. This gives the protein CASSLVENTQYF.

This clonotype showed up just a few times. This chain uses TRBV27 with TRBJ2-5; TRBD1 matches 10 bases. This CDR3 spans 15 amino acids. J lost 1 base, V lost 5 bases, and 4 bases had no gene match. CDR1 MNHEY and CDR2 SMNVEV come from the germline V gene (reference sequence). CDR3 in amino acids: CASSPGTGVQETQYF. The CDR3 DNA follows: TGTGCCAGCAGTCCCGGGACAGGGGTCCAAGAGACCCAGTACTTC.

This chain links TRBV10-3 with TRBJ2-7, with TRBD2 as a possible D gene (5 bases). Trimming removed 4 bases at V and 5 bases at J, with 12 bases between. This CDR3 has 13 residues. Germline assignment: CDR1 ENHRY and CDR2 SYGVKD. CDR3 loop: CAISGTREDEQYF. The CDR3 DNA reads as TGTGCCATCAGTGGGACTCGGGAAGACGAGCAGTACTTC.

This clonotype showed up just once. The genes are TRBV20-1 and TRBJ2-3; 16 positions match TRBD2. This CDR3 contains 15 residues. Trimming cost V 5 bases and J 5 bases; bases outside gene matches: 4. CDR1 and CDR2 from the germline V gene are DFQATT and SNEGSKA (reference sequence). DNA for the CDR3: TGCAGTGCTGAGGGACTAGCGGGAGGGGAAGATACGCAGTATTTT. This translates into CSAEGLAGGEDTQYF.

The genes are TRBV25-1 and TRBJ1-1, with a weak D call TRBD1 (5 bases). Germline CDR1 and CDR2: MGHDK and SYGVNS. V was cut by 1 base and J by 0 bases, with 6 bases left in between. CDR3 length equals 14 residues. CDR3 coding DNA: TGTGCCAGCAGTGAATCGGGGGTGAACACTGAAGCTTTCTTT. Translated, it gives CASSESGVNTEAFF. Variable domain in full (rest from reference TRBV25-1 and TRBJ1-1): EADIYQTPRYLVIGTGKKITLECSQTMGHDKMYWYQQDPGMELHLIHYSYGVNSTEKGDLSSESTVSRIRTEHFPLTLESARPSHTSQYLCASSESGVNTEAFFGQGTRLTVV.

V is TRBV12-3 or TRBV12-4 and J is TRBJ2-3, with D possibly being TRBD1 (5 bases). V gave up 7 bases and J gave up 4 bases, with 15 bases separating them. This CDR3 is built from 14 residues. The CDR3 region has the DNA TGTGCCAGCACTAGGGGCGCGAAGGCAGATACGCAGTATTTT. It translates to CASTRGAKADTQYF.

The chain combines TRBV4-2 with TRBJ2-7; 8 bases line up with TRBD2. With V trimmed by 2 bases and J by 1 base, 4 bases remained unmatched. The length of the CDR3 is 15 residues. Germline V gives CDR1 LGHNA, CDR2 YNFKEQ. Here the CDR3 DNA reads TGTGCCAGCAGCCAAACGACTAGCGCGTCCTACGAGCAGTACTTC. Encoded protein: CASSQTTSASYEQYF.

V is TRBV3-1 and J is TRBJ1-6; the match to TRBD1 covers 8 bases. The CDR3 length is 13 residues. From germline, CDR1 is LGHDT and CDR2 YNNKEL (reference sequence). The trim removed 11 bases at V and 7 bases at J, leaving 7 bases unmatched. In nucleotides, the CDR3 is TGTGCCTCTAAAGGACAGGGAAATTCACCCCTCCACTTT. This gives the protein CASKGQGNSPLHF. The full variable domain, with the rest looked up from reference TRBV3-1 and TRBJ1-6, is DTAVSQTPKYLVTQMGNDKSIKCEQNLGHDTMYWYKQDSKKFLKIMFSYNNKELIINETVPNRFSPKSPDKAHLNLHINSLELGDSAVYFCASKGQGNSPLHFGNGTRLTVT.

V is TRBV3-1 and J is TRBJ1-6; TRBD1 matches 7 bases. The V gene's germline CDR1 is LGHDT and CDR2 YNNKEL (reference sequence). V lost 5 bases and J lost 9; bases outside the gene matches: 7. This CDR3 has 14 amino acids. Written as DNA, the CDR3 is TGTGCCAGCAGCACTCCGGGACAGCCTTCACCCCTCCACTTT. Its protein is CASSTPGQPSPLHF.

The rearrangement joins TRBV5-1 to TRBJ2-3; TRBD2 is a possible D gene (6 bases). This CDR3 has 15 amino acids. Looked up from germline, CDR1 is SGHRS and CDR2 is YFSETQ. Trimming removed 3 bases at V and 0 bases at J, with 11 bases between. CDR3 in amino acids: CASSSLLASTDTQYF. CDR3 nucleotide sequence: TGCGCCAGCAGCTCCTTACTAGCTAGCACAGATACGCAGTATTTT.

The rearrangement links TRBV5-6 to TRBJ1-2, with 9 bases fitting TRBD1. From germline, CDR1 is SGHDT and CDR2 YYEEEE. The CDR3 is made up of 14 amino acids. V was clipped by 4 bases and J by 4 bases; unmatched bases: 5. The CDR3 spells CASSTSTGGYGYTF. The CDR3 DNA reads as TGTGCCAGCAGCACCTCGACAGGGGGCTATGGCTACACCTTC.

CDR3 DNA: TGCAGTGCTGGAAGGGCAACGGGGTACGAGCAGTACTTC. Translating gives CSAGRATGYEQYF. The chain carries TRBV20-1 and TRBJ2-7, with D possibly TRBD2 on 5 matching bases. CDR1 and CDR2 from the germline V gene are DFQATT and SNEGSKA (reference sequence). The germline V and J ends were trimmed by 5 bases and 4 bases, with 15 bases remaining between them. This CDR3 spans 13 amino acids.

This chain joins TRBV6-5 and TRBJ2-5; tentative D call: TRBD2 (5 bases). Per the germline V gene, CDR1 is MNHEY and CDR2 is SVGAGI. V dropped 0 bases and J dropped 7 bases, with 12 bases sitting between them. The CDR3 length is 14 residues. In DNA form, the CDR3 reads TGTGCCAGCAGTTACTCCCGGGGAATGGGGACCCAGTACTTC. Translating gives CASSYSRGMGTQYF.

V and J are TRBV27 and TRBJ1-4; maybe TRBD1 (5 bases). This CDR3 contains 15 residues. V was clipped by 0 bases and J by 13 bases, with 18 bases between them. In germline, CDR1 is MNHEY, CDR2 SMNVEV (reference sequence). CDR3 bases: TGTGCCAGCAGTTTATCCGGGACGGCTCCAGGTGGACTGTTTTTT. Protein: CASSLSGTAPGGLFF. Complete variable domain (other parts from reference TRBV27 and TRBJ1-4): EAQVTQNPRYLITVTGKKLTVTCSQNMNHEYMSWYRQDPGLGLRQIYYSMNVEVTDKGDVPEGYKVSRKEKRNFPLILESPSPNQTSLYFCASSLSGTAPGGLFFGSGTQLSVL.

This chain uses TRBV7-9 with TRBJ1-1; the match to TRBD1 covers 8 bases. Per germline, CDR1 SEHNR and CDR2 FQNEAQ (reference sequence). V trimming: 5 bases; J trimming: 4 bases; junction bases outside the gene matches: 3. CDR3 length: 13 amino acids. CDR3 sequence (DNA): TGTGCCAGCAGCCAAACAGGGGGCACTGAAGCTTTCTTT. It is translated as CASSQTGGTEAFF.

This chain connects TRBV5-4 to TRBJ1-2; D is unresolved. The V end was cut by 4 bases, the J end by 4 bases, with 11 bases between. CDR3 length equals 13 residues. Per the germline V gene, CDR1 is SGHNT and CDR2 is YYREEE (reference sequence). For the CDR3, the DNA is TGTGCCAGCAGCCCCGACACAGCCTATGGCTACACCTTC. Residues: CASSPDTAYGYTF.

This rearrangement joins TRBV20-1 to TRBJ2-1; D is undetermined. The CDR3 is 14 residues long. With 2 bases removed from V and 4 bases from J, the gap between germline ends came to 12 bases. The germline V gene encodes CDR1 DFQATT and CDR2 SNEGSKA (reference sequence). CDR3 region: CSARKGFDYNEQFF. CDR3 bases: TGCAGTGCTAGAAAAGGATTTGATTACAATGAGCAGTTCTTC.

The rearrangement links TRBV6-6 to TRBJ1-1, with D possibly being TRBD1 (5 bases). Trimming stripped 6 bases from V and 1 base from J, with 12 bases between. The CDR3 has 14 residues. CDR1 MNHNY and CDR2 SVGAGI come from the germline V gene (reference sequence). The CDR3 sequence is CASRPRDQNTEAFF. The CDR3 DNA reads as TGTGCCAGCAGACCCCGGGACCAGAACACTGAAGCTTTCTTT.

This clonotype was seen more than once but under ten times. This chain links TRBV28 with TRBJ1-2; D uncertain. Germline V lookup: CDR1 MDHEN, CDR2 SYDVKM. The CDR3 length is 13 residues. Trimming left V 4 bases short and J 2 bases short, with 8 bases between. CDR3 sequence reads: CASSSGPNYGYTF. The CDR3 nucleotides are TGTGCCAGCAGTTCCGGGCCCAACTATGGCTACACCTTC.